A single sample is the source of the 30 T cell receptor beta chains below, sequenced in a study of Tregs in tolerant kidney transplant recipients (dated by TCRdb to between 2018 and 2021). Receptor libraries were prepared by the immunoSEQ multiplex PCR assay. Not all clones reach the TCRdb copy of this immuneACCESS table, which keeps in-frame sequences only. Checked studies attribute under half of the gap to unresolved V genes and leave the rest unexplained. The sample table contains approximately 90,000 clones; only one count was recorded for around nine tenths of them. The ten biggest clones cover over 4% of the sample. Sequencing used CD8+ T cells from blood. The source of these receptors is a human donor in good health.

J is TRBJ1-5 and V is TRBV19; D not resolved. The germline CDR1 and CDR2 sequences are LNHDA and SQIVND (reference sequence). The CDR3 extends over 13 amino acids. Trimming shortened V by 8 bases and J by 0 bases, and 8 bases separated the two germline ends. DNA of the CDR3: TGTGCCAGTGACGCGTATAGCAATCAGCCCCAGCATTTT. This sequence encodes CASDAYSNQPQHF.

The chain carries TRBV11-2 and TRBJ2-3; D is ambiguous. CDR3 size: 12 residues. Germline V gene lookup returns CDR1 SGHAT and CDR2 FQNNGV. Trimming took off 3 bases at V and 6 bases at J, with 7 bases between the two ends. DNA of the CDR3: TGTGCCAGCAGCTTGATGGCGGATACGCAGTATTTT. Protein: CASSLMADTQYF.

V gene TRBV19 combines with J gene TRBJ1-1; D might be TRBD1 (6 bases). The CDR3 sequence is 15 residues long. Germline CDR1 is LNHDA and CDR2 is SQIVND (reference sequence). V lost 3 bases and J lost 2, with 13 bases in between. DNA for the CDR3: TGTGCCAGTAGTATCGATGGGGGGCGAAACACTGAAGCTTTCTTT. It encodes CASSIDGGRNTEAFF.

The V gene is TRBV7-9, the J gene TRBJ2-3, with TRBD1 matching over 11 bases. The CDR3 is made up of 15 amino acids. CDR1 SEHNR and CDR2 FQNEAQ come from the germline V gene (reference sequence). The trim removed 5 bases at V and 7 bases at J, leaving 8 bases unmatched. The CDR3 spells CASSHRDRGTNTQYF. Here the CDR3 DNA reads TGTGCCAGCAGCCATAGGGACAGGGGGACGAATACGCAGTATTTT. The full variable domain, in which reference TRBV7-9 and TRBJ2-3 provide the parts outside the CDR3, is DTGVSQNPRHKITKRGQNVTFRCDPISEHNRLYWYRQTLGQGPEFLTYFQNEAQLEKSRLLSDRFSAERPKGSFSTLEIQRTEQGDSAMYLCASSHRDRGTNTQYFGPGTRLTVL.

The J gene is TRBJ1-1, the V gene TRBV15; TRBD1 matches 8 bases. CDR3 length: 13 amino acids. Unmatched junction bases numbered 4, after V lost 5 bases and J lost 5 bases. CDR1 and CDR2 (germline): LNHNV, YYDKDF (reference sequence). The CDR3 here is CATSGQGGTEAFF. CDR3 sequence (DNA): TGTGCCACCAGCGGACAGGGTGGGACTGAAGCTTTCTTT.

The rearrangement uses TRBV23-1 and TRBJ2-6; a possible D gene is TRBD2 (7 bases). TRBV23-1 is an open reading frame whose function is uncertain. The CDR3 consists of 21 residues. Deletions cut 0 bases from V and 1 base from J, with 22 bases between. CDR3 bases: TGCGCCAGCAGTCAATCAACTCCTGGGGAGGGGGGCTGTTCTGGGGCCAACGTCCTGACTTTC. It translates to CASSQSTPGEGGCSGANVLTF.

This chain's CDR3 is CASSRGTPGELFF. CDR3 coding DNA: TGTGCCAGCTCACGGGGGACACCCGGGGAGCTGTTTTTT. The chain combines TRBV18 with TRBJ2-2; TRBD1 might be the D (6 bases). V lost 4 bases, J lost 6 bases, and 9 bases lay in between. The germline V gene encodes CDR1 KGHSH and CDR2 LQKENI. This CDR3 comprises 13 residues.

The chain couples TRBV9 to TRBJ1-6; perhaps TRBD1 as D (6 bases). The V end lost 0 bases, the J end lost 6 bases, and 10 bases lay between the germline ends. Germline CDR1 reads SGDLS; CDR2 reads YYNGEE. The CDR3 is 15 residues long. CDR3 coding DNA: TGTGCCAGCAGCGTAGGGGGGCTGGGTAATTCACCCCTCCACTTT. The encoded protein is CASSVGGLGNSPLHF.

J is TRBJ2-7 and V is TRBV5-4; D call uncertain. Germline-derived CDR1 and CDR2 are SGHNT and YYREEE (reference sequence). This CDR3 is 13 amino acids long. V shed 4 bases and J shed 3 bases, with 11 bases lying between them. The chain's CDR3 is CASSLADYYEQYF. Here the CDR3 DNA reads TGTGCCAGCAGCCTGGCGGATTACTACGAGCAGTACTTC.

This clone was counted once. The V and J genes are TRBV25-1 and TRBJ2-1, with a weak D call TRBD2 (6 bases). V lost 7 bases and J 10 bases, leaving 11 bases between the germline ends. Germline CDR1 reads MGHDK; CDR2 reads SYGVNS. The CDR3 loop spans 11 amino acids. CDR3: CASIRGEEQFF. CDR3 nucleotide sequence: TGTGCCAGCATCCGCGGGGAGGAGCAGTTCTTC. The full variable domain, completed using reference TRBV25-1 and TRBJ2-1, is EADIYQTPRYLVIGTGKKITLECSQTMGHDKMYWYQQDPGMELHLIHYSYGVNSTEKGDLSSESTVSRIRTEHFPLTLESARPSHTSQYLCASIRGEEQFFGPGTRLTVL.

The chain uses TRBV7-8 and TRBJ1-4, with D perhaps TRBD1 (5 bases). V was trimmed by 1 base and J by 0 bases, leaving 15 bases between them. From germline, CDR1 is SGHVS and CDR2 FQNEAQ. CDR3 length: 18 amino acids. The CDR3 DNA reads TGTGCCAGCAGCTTAGGGAGCGGCGGGGGGACAACTAATGAAAAACTGTTTTTT. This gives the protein CASSLGSGGGTTNEKLFF. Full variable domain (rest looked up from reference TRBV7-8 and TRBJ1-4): GAGVSQSPRYKVAKRGQDVALRCDPISGHVSLFWYQQALGQGPEFLTYFQNEAQLDKSGLPSDRFFAERPEGSVSTLKIQRTQQEDSAVYLCASSLGSGGGTTNEKLFFGSGTQLSVL.

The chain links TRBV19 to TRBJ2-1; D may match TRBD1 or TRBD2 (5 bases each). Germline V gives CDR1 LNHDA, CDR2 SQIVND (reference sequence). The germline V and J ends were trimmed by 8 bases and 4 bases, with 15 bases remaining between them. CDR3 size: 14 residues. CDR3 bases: TGTGCCAGTTTCTTGGGGTGGGGGTACAATGAGCAGTTCTTC. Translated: CASFLGWGYNEQFF.

This CDR3 is CASSGEGQNTEAFF. Here the CDR3 DNA reads TGTGCCAGCAGCGGAGAGGGACAGAACACTGAAGCTTTCTTT. The J gene is TRBJ1-1, the V gene TRBV9, with D possibly TRBD1 on 6 matching bases. Germline V gene lookup returns CDR1 SGDLS and CDR2 YYNGEE. This CDR3 has 14 residues. Trimming left V 3 bases short and J 1 base short, with 10 bases between.

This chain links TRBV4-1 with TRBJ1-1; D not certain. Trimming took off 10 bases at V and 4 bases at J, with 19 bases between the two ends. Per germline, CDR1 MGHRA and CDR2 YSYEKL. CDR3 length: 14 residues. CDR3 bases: TGCGCCACCATGTCTGTAGGGTACGGCACTGAAGCTTTCTTT. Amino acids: CATMSVGYGTEAFF.

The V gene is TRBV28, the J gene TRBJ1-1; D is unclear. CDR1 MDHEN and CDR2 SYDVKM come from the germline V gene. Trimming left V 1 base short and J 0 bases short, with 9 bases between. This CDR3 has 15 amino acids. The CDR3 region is CASSLYFGLNTEAFF. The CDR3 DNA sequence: TGTGCCAGCAGTTTATACTTTGGATTGAACACTGAAGCTTTCTTT.

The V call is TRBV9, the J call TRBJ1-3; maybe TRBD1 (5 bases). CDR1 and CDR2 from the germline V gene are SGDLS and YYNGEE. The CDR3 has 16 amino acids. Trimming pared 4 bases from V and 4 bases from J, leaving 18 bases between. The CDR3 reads CASSPRDGFSGNTIYF. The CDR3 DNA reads TGTGCCAGCAGCCCTCGGGACGGATTCTCCGGAAACACCATATATTTT. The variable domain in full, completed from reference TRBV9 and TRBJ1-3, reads DSGVTQTPKHLITATGQRVTLRCSPRSGDLSVYWYQQSLDQGLQFLIQYYNGEERAKGNILERFSAQQFPDLHSELNLSSLELGDSALYFCASSPRDGFSGNTIYFGEGSWLTVV.

CDR3 region: CASSVADRGKETQYF. For the CDR3, the DNA is TGTGCCAGCAGCGTAGCGGACAGGGGAAAAGAGACCCAGTACTTC. The V and J genes are TRBV9 and TRBJ2-5; TRBD1 agrees at 9 bases. The CDR3 consists of 15 residues. Trimming removed 0 bases from V and 3 bases from J; junction bases left unmatched: 3. From germline, CDR1 is SGDLS and CDR2 YYNGEE.

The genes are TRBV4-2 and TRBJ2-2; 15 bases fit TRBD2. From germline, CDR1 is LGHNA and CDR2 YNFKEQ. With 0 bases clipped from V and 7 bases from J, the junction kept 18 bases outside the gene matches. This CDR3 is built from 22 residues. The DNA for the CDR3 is TGTGCCAGCAGCCAAGAATATCCCGGGACTAGCGGGAGGTACGGCCGGGGCGGGGAGCTGTTTTTT. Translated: CASSQEYPGTSGRYGRGGELFF.

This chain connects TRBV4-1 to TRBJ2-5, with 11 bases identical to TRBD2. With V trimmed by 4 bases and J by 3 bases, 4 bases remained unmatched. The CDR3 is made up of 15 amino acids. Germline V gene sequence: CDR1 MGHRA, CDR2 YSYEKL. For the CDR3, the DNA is TGCGCCAGCAGCCCAATACTAGCGGGGGAAGAGACCCAGTACTTC. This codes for CASSPILAGEETQYF.

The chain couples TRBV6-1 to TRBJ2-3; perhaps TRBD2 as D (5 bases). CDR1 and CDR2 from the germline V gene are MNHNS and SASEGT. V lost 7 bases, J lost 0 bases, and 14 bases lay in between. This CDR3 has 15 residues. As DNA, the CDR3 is TGTGCCAGCACCCAAGGGAGTGGGAGCACAGATACGCAGTATTTT. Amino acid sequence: CASTQGSGSTDTQYF.

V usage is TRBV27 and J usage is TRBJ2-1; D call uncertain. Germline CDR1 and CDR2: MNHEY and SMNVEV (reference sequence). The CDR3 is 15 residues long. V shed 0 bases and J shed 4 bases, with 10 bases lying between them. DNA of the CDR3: TGTGCCAGCAGTTTATCACCGGACGGGTACAATGAGCAGTTCTTC. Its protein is CASSLSPDGYNEQFF.

The CDR3, as DNA: TGTGCCAGTAGTATTGTGGACAGTGGCAATCAGCCCCAGCATTTT. This sequence encodes CASSIVDSGNQPQHF. J is TRBJ1-5 and V is TRBV19, with D possibly TRBD1 on 6 matching bases. The CDR3 contains 15 residues. V lost 3 bases and J lost 2, with 11 bases in between. Germline loops: CDR1 LNHDA, CDR2 SQIVND (reference sequence). Full variable domain (outside the CDR3, taken from reference TRBV19 and TRBJ1-5): DGGITQSPKYLFRKEGQNVTLSCEQNLNHDAMYWYRQDPGQGLRLIYYSQIVNDFQKGDIAEGYSVSREKKESFPLTVTSAQKNPTAFYLCASSIVDSGNQPQHFGDGTRLSIL.

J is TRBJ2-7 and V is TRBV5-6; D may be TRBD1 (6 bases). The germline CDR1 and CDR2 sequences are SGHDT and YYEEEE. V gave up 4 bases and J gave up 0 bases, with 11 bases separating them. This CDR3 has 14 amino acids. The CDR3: CASSPGQTSYEQYF. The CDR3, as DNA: TGTGCCAGCAGCCCGGGACAAACCTCCTACGAGCAGTACTTC.

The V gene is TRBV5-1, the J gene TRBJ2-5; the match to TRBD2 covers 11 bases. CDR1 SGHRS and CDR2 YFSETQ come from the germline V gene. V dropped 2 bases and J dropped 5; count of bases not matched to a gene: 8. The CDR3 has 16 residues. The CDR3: CASSFVLAGGQETQYF. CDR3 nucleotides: TGCGCCAGCAGCTTCGTGCTAGCGGGGGGCCAGGAGACCCAGTACTTC.

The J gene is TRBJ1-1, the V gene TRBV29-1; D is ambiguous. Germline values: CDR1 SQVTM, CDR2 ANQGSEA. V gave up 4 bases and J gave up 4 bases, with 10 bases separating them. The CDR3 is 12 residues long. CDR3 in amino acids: CSVVDGSTEAFF. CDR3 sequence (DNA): TGCAGCGTTGTGGACGGGAGCACTGAAGCTTTCTTT.

CDR3 DNA sequence: TGTGCCAGCAGCCCAGGGGGAGCAGGGGGCTACGAGCAGTACTTC. Protein sequence: CASSPGGAGGYEQYF. The chain links TRBV11-2 to TRBJ2-7; TRBD1 aligns across 7 bases. CDR1 is SGHAT, CDR2 FQNNGV, per germline. J gave up 3 bases and V 5 bases, and 10 bases lay outside the gene matches. This CDR3 contains 15 residues.

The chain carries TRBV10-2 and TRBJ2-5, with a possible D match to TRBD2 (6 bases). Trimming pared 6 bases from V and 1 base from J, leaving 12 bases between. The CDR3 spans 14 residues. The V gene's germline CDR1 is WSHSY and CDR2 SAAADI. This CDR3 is CASRGGRLQETQYF. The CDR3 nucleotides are TGCGCCAGCAGGGGGGGACGACTCCAAGAGACCCAGTACTTC.

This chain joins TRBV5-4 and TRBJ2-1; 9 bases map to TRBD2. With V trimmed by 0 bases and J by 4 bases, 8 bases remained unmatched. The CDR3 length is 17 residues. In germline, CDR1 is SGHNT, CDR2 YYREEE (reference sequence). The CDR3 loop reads CASSLDRLAVRYNEQFF. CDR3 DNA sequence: TGTGCCAGCAGCTTGGATAGACTAGCGGTACGGTACAATGAGCAGTTCTTC.

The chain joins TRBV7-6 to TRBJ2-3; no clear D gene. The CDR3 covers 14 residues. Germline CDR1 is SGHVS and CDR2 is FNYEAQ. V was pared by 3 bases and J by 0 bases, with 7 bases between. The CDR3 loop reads CASSFLSSTDTQYF. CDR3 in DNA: TGTGCCAGCAGCTTCCTCTCTAGCACAGATACGCAGTATTTT.

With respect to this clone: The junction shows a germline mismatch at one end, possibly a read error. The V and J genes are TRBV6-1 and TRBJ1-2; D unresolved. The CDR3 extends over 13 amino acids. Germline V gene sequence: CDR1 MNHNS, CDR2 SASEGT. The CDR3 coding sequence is TGTGCCAGCAGTGAAGTTGGGAGCAGGCAGCTGAAGTTC. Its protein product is CASSEVGSRQLKF.